This T cell receptor beta chain was recorded in a study of T-cell memory formation after mild COVID-19. General study results and limits: A second wave expanding day 15 to 37 was CD4+-biased; contracting clones were balanced.

This CDR3 comprises 13 residues. Germline assignment: CDR1 SGHRS and CDR2 YFSETQ. V lost 7 bases and J 1 base, leaving 11 bases between the germline ends. Only a few counts were recorded for this clonotype. What it binds is not known. TCRdb itself ran the 5' RACE reads through MiXCR, one entry per CDR3 protein. Seen here are 350,000 to 450,000 distinct CDR3 sequences, around 18% observed once, and the top ten hold roughly 8.4%. The receptor was isolated from an adult woman who had mild COVID-19 (a few samples of this study predate the infection). Cell type and time point are not known. This chain links TRBV5-1 with TRBJ1-1; possibly TRBD1 for D (5 bases). Sequencing input: PBMCs or a T cell subset sorted from them (not recorded which). CDR3 residues: CASARDANTEAFF. CDR3 nucleotide sequence: TGCGCCAGCGCCAGGGATGCGAACACTGAAGCTTTCTTT.